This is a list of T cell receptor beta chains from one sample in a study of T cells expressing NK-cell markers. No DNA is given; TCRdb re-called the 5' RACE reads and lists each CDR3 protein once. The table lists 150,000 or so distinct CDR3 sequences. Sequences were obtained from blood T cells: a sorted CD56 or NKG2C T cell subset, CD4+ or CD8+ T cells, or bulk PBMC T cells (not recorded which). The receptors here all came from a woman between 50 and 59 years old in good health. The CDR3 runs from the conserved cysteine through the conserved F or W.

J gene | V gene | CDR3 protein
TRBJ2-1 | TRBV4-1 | CASSQERRGHEQFF
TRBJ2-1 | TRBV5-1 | CASSLAGATYNEQFF
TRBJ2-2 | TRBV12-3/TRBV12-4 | CASSPSGGGTGELFF
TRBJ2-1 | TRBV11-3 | CASSLYTSGTPEQFF
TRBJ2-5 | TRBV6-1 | CASSEEVAGGPETQYF
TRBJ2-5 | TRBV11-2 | CASSTRGRETQYF
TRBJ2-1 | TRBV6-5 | CASNPSGVYNEQFF
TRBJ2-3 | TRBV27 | CASSQNLATSTDTQYF
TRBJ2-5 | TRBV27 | CASRRGMGESGETQYF
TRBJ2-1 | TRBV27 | CASRGFGSYHSEQFF
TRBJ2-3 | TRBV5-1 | CASSLEGGIPDTQYF
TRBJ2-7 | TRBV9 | CASSVEGGRGYEQYF
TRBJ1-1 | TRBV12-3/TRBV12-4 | CASSLGGRPSTEAFF
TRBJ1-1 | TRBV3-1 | CASSQLPRGRTNTEAFF
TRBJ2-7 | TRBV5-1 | CASSATSGRAFISYEQYF
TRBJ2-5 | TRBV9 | CASSVDAGASQETQYF
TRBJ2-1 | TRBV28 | CASSSLGLAGPNNEQFF
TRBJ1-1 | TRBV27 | CASRSEMNTEAFF
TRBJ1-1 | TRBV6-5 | CASNAAIGNTEAFF
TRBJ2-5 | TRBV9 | CASSPRDRKETQYF
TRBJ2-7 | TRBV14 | CASSQFRMGYEQYF
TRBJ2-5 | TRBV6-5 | CASSYQYAETQYF
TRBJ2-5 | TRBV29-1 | CSVGATANQETQYF
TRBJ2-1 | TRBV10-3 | CAISTSAGGNEQFF
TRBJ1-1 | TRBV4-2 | CASSQEGAGEAFF
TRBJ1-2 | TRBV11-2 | CASSPRGGLYYGYTF
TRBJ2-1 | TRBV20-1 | CSARDRAGGTYNEQFF
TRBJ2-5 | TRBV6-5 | CASSLAGAKETQYF
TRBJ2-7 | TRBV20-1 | CSARDIGLPYEQYF
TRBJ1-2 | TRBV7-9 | CASSPGQPQDGYTF
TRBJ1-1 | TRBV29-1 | CSVEGASGAKNTEAFF
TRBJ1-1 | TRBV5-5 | CASSGDKGNTEAFF
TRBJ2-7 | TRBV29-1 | CSTSGAGYEQYF
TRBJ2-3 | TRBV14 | CASRQRGGSDTQYF
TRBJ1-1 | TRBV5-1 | CASSPDQGEGTEAFF
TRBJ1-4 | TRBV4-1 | CASSLRDQLVEKLFF
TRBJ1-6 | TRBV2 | CASSDMQGNSPLHF
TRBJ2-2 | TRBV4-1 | CASSQELVNTGELFF
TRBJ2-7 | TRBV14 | CASSPPGRGRSYEQYF
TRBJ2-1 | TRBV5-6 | CASSLGATEQFF
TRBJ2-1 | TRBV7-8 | CASSLQGNYNEQFF
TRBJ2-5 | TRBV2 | CASLGAGSQETQYF
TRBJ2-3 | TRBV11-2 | CASRLGSTDTQYF